The sequence of this TCR beta chain was determined in a study of blood T cell repertoires in COVID-19. Looked up from germline, CDR1 is MDHEN and CDR2 is SYDVKM. This CDR3 is built from 16 residues. Trimming removed 5 bases from V and 0 bases from J, with 14 bases in between. Sequencing was performed with immunoSEQ multiplex PCR; in TCRdb, only in-frame clones are kept and a portion is missing. The sample records a few hundred thousand clones, 75% to 95% being singletons. This chain connects TRBV28 to TRBJ1-5, with D uncertain. The source material was peripheral blood. The clonotype originates from a young woman with COVID-19, enrolled during active disease. CDR3 nucleotide sequence: TGTGCCAGCAGTCCCCGGCAGGTTTATAGCAATCAGCCCCAGCATTTT. Protein sequence: CASSPRQVYSNQPQHF.